A single sample is the source of the 25 T cell receptor beta chains below, sequenced in a study of CD8 T cells in Susac syndrome. RNA amounts of about 0.45 to 1 ug underwent reverse transcription with random hexamers. TCRdb fed the immunoSEQ multiplex PCR reads into MiXCR, producing one record per CDR3 protein. Among a few hundred thousand distinct CDR3 sequences listed, 95% were seen once. Sequencing used CD4+ T cells from PBMCs. Source of these receptors: a human donor with multiple sclerosis.

The genes are TRBV20-1 and TRBJ2-5; 7 positions match TRBD2. Germline V CDR1 and CDR2: DFQATT, SNEGSKA (reference sequence). CDR3 length: 14 amino acids. J gave up 5 bases and V 4 bases, and 10 bases lay outside the gene matches. The CDR3 DNA sequence: TGCAGTGCTAACTATCAAGCGGGGCACGAGACCCAGTACTTC. Its translation is CSANYQAGHETQYF.

The V and J genes are TRBV7-6 and TRBJ1-4, with D hard to call. Germline V lookup: CDR1 SGHVS, CDR2 FNYEAQ. Deletions cut 5 bases from V and 4 bases from J, with 5 bases between. This CDR3 is built from 12 residues. CDR3 nucleotide sequence: TGTGCCAGCAGCGAATATAATGAAAAACTGTTTTTT. This sequence encodes CASSEYNEKLFF.

V usage is TRBV5-1 and J usage is TRBJ2-7, with D possibly called TRBD1 or TRBD2 (5 bases each). The CDR3 sequence is 15 residues long. Trimming stripped 0 bases from V and 9 bases from J, with 19 bases between. Germline CDR1 and CDR2: SGHRS and YFSETQ. This CDR3 reads CASSLAGAAAKAQYF. The CDR3 region has the DNA TGCGCCAGCAGCTTGGCCGGGGCGGCTGCTAAGGCGCAGTACTTC.

This chain joins TRBV29-1 and TRBJ1-1, with TRBD1 as a possible D gene (5 bases). Germline V lookup: CDR1 SQVTM, CDR2 ANQGSEA. Trimming pared 4 bases from V and 1 base from J, leaving 16 bases between. The CDR3 length is 15 residues. CDR3 loop: CSVVGARLSNTEAFF. CDR3 nucleotides: TGCAGCGTTGTTGGGGCCAGGTTATCGAACACTGAAGCTTTCTTT.

This clonotype appeared once. The chain has TRBV3-1 and TRBJ1-5, with D tentatively TRBD1 (6 bases). Germline CDR1 is LGHDT and CDR2 is YNNKEL (reference sequence). Between the trimmed V and J ends, which lost 4 bases and 0 bases, there was a span of 13 bases. The CDR3 sequence is 16 residues long. Written as DNA, the CDR3 is TGTGCCAGCAGCCGAGGGCGGGGGCATAGCAATCAGCCCCAGCATTTT. It specifies CASSRGRGHSNQPQHF.

The J gene is TRBJ2-3, the V gene TRBV24-1, with D unresolved. The CDR3 is made up of 14 amino acids. V lost 2 bases to trimming and J lost 5 bases, with 10 bases between them. Germline CDR1 reads KGHDR; CDR2 reads SFDVKD. Written as DNA, the CDR3 is TGTGCCACCAGTGATTCCGCTTCGAGAGATACGCAGTATTTT. It is translated as CATSDSASRDTQYF.

The chain links TRBV2 to TRBJ2-3, with D uncertain. The V gene's germline CDR1 is SNHLY and CDR2 FYNNEI. V dropped 3 bases and J dropped 8 bases, with 12 bases sitting between them. The CDR3 loop spans 13 amino acids. The CDR3 loop is CASSEDRDGTQYF. CDR3 in DNA: TGTGCCAGCAGTGAGGACCGCGACGGTACGCAGTATTTT.

The chain couples TRBV30 to TRBJ2-1, with 7 bases that match TRBD2. The CDR3 length is 13 residues. Looked up from germline, CDR1 is GTSNPN and CDR2 is SVGIG (reference sequence). V was clipped by 3 bases and J by 8 bases; unmatched bases: 7. The CDR3 protein is CAWRRLANHEQFF. In DNA form, the CDR3 reads TGTGCCTGGAGAAGACTAGCTAACCATGAGCAGTTCTTC.

This chain uses TRBV3-1 with TRBJ1-5; unclear D gene. The CDR3 loop spans 13 amino acids. In germline, CDR1 is LGHDT, CDR2 YNNKEL (reference sequence). Trimming removed 2 bases from V and 4 bases from J, with 6 bases in between. The CDR3 reads CASSQYMNQPQHF. The CDR3, as DNA: TGTGCCAGCAGCCAATATATGAATCAGCCCCAGCATTTT.

The genes are TRBV29-1 and TRBJ2-1; D gene ambiguous. The CDR3 consists of 12 residues. Trimming removed 7 bases from V and 7 bases from J, with 14 bases in between. Germline-derived CDR1 and CDR2 are SQVTM and ANQGSEA. The CDR3 spells CSALTGPNEQFF. CDR3 coding DNA: TGCAGCGCGTTGACTGGACCAAATGAGCAGTTCTTC.

The V call is TRBV2, the J call TRBJ2-1; 12 nucleotides match TRBD1. This CDR3 region has 15 residues. Germline CDR1 is SNHLY and CDR2 is FYNNEI. The ends lost 6 bases at V and 7 bases at J; junction bases unmatched: 7. CDR3: CASSPGQGARNEQFF. CDR3 DNA: TGTGCCAGCAGCCCGGGACAGGGGGCTAGGAATGAGCAGTTCTTC.

The rearrangement joins TRBV29-1 to TRBJ1-2; TRBD1 might be the D (5 bases). The V and J ends lost 5 bases and 3 bases respectively, with 10 bases between them. The V gene's germline CDR1 is SQVTM and CDR2 ANQGSEA. The CDR3 has 12 amino acids. The CDR3 coding sequence is TGCAGCGTTCAGGGAGGGGACTATGGCTACACCTTC. Translation gives CSVQGGDYGYTF.

The chain employs TRBV5-1 and TRBJ1-5; D call uncertain. This CDR3 is built from 13 residues. V shed 5 bases and J shed 3 bases, with 9 bases lying between them. CDR1 is SGHRS and CDR2 is YFSETQ in the germline V gene. The CDR3 coding sequence is TGCGCCAGCAGTGGAGGGAACAATCAGCCCCAGCATTTT. It translates to CASSGGNNQPQHF.

The chain employs TRBV20-1 and TRBJ2-6; the D gene is possibly TRBD1 (6 bases). The CDR3 is made up of 15 amino acids. CDR1 and CDR2 (germline): DFQATT, SNEGSKA (reference sequence). Trimming took 1 base from V and 1 from J, leaving 8 bases between them. Here the CDR3 DNA reads TGCAGTGCTAGAGCGGACAGTTCTGGGGCCAACGTCCTGACTTTC. This encodes CSARADSSGANVLTF.

This chain joins TRBV27 and TRBJ2-3; 10 nucleotides match TRBD1. Trimming took 4 bases from V and 2 from J; bases not matched to a gene: 24. The CDR3 loop spans 22 amino acids. From germline, CDR1 is MNHEY and CDR2 SMNVEV (reference sequence). The CDR3 DNA reads TGTGCCAGCAGTTCGGGACAGGGGCTCGGAGGGTTGGCTGGGAGGGCCACAGATACGCAGTATTTT. Translated, it gives CASSSGQGLGGLAGRATDTQYF.

This rearrangement joins TRBV6-5 to TRBJ1-2; D perhaps matches TRBD1 (6 bases). Trimming pared 5 bases from V and 5 bases from J, leaving 15 bases between. This CDR3 has 14 residues. CDR1 is MNHEY, CDR2 SVGAGI, per germline. The CDR3, as DNA: TGTGCCAGCAGTCAACAGGGCCGGGGATATGGCTACACCTTC. This sequence encodes CASSQQGRGYGYTF.

The gene calls are TRBV20-1 and TRBJ2-2, with 7 bases identical to TRBD2. From germline, CDR1 is DFQATT and CDR2 SNEGSKA (reference sequence). This CDR3 has 15 residues. Trimming cost V 3 bases and J 1 base; bases outside gene matches: 5. The DNA of the CDR3 is TGCAGTGCTAGCGGGACTAAACAGAACACCGGGGAGCTGTTTTTT. This translates into CSASGTKQNTGELFF.

The chain has TRBV4-2 and TRBJ1-2; weak D call: TRBD1 (6 bases). V was cut by 0 bases and J by 4 bases, with 9 bases left in between. Germline V gene sequence: CDR1 LGHNA, CDR2 YNFKEQ. CDR3 length equals 14 residues. The CDR3 region is CASSQEWGPYGYTF. The DNA for the CDR3 is TGTGCCAGCAGCCAAGAGTGGGGGCCCTATGGCTACACCTTC.

This clonotype appeared a single time. This chain links TRBV29-1 with TRBJ1-1; 12 positions agree with TRBD1. The CDR3 sequence is 13 residues long. Per the germline V gene, CDR1 is SQVTM and CDR2 is ANQGSEA. Trimming removed 7 bases from V and 8 bases from J; junction bases left unmatched: 8. The CDR3 protein is CSAPGQGAREAFF. The CDR3 region has the DNA TGCAGCGCGCCGGGACAGGGGGCACGCGAAGCTTTCTTT.

The rearrangement uses TRBV29-1 and TRBJ2-1; 8 nucleotides align to TRBD2. The CDR3 runs 13 residues. Germline V gene data show CDR1 as SQVTM and CDR2 as ANQGSEA. The junction had 2 bases not matched to a gene; V was cut back by 6 bases and J by 1 base. This chain's CDR3 is CSVRGRSYNEQFF. Written as DNA, the CDR3 is TGCAGCGTCCGCGGGAGGTCCTACAATGAGCAGTTCTTC.

V usage is TRBV6-6 and J usage is TRBJ2-2; D may be TRBD2 (5 bases). The V end lost 5 bases, the J end lost 6 bases, and 13 bases lay between the germline ends. The CDR3 length is 14 residues. Germline V lookup: CDR1 MNHNY, CDR2 SVGAGI (reference sequence). CDR3 protein: CASSRGRNSGELFF. The CDR3 region has the DNA TGTGCCAGCAGTAGAGGGCGGAATTCCGGGGAGCTGTTTTTT.

This chain links TRBV27 with TRBJ2-5; D is possibly TRBD2 (7 bases). The CDR3 is 14 residues long. Germline lookup yields CDR1 MNHEY and CDR2 SMNVEV (reference sequence). The germline V and J ends were trimmed by 3 bases and 5 bases, with 13 bases remaining between them. The DNA of the CDR3 is TGTGCCAGCAGTTTTTGGGGGGGGGCCGAGACCCAGTACTTC. Translating it yields CASSFWGGAETQYF.

The chain uses TRBV29-1 and TRBJ2-7; D remains unclear. CDR1 and CDR2 from the germline V gene are SQVTM and ANQGSEA. The CDR3 totals 12 residues. V lost 5 bases and J lost 5, with 13 bases in between. The CDR3 DNA sequence: TGCAGCGTTCTCAGGCGCCCTGACGAGCAGTACTTC. It specifies CSVLRRPDEQYF.

The V gene is TRBV9, the J gene TRBJ2-2; 10 bases match TRBD2. The CDR3 contains 18 residues. The V gene's germline CDR1 is SGDLS and CDR2 YYNGEE. V was pared by 0 bases and J by 2 bases, with 7 bases of the junction left unmatched. The CDR3 region has the DNA TGTGCCAGCAGCGTAGACCCTAGCGGGAGATACAACACCGGGGAGCTGTTTTTT. This codes for CASSVDPSGRYNTGELFF.

This clonotype was detected once. This sequence joins TRBV9 and TRBJ2-1; 9 bases are shared with TRBD1. This CDR3 spans 15 amino acids. Germline V gene lookup returns CDR1 SGDLS and CDR2 YYNGEE. With V trimmed by 0 bases and J by 2 bases, 0 bases remained unmatched. DNA of the CDR3: TGTGCCAGCAGCGTAGACAGGGGGCCCTACAATGAGCAGTTCTTC. Residues: CASSVDRGPYNEQFF.